This section outlines one T cell receptor beta chain sequence together with its context. The length of the CDR3 is 13 residues. CDR1 is SEHNR, CDR2 FQNEAQ, per germline (reference sequence). Trimming shortened V by 2 bases and J by 6 bases, and 10 bases separated the two germline ends. The data are from a study of blood T cell repertoires in COVID-19. Looking at the study overall: Spain, Italy and the United States supplied samples that represented acute and convalescent COVID-19. Sources were T cells, B-cell-depleted T cells, or PBMCs; the material itself was cDNA or gDNA.

As originally analysed: The authors estimated nucleated cell counts from reference gene primer amplification. Measured with immunoSEQ multiplex PCR; TCRdb has only the in-frame clones, and not every one. V and J calls and clone size come straight from that table; D and trimming were deduced from the DNA. This sample has a few hundred thousand clones, with over 65% found just once. The TCR sequence derives from a human donor with acute or convalescent COVID-19. The donor label of this sample is uncertain. This chain links TRBV7-9 with TRBJ1-1; no firm D call. The sample was peripheral blood. The CDR3 nucleotides are TGTGCCAGCAGCTTATATTCGGGTGCTGAAGCTTTCTTT. It translates to CASSLYSGAEAFF.